The entry below describes one T cell receptor (beta chain). This clonotype occurred a few times. Its antigen target is currently unknown. Per-base qualities were not stored, and no clone one base away is much larger. The sequencer listed for this sample is Illumina NovaSeq 6000. cDNA libraries for TCRalpha and TCRbeta were prepared by 5'RACE using constant-segment primers, with sample barcodes and unique molecular identifiers added. RNA was extracted from every sample with Trizol reagent. Libraries were amplified in two PCR steps, with a second sample barcode and Illumina TruSeq adapters added in the second step. The libraries were sequenced on an Illumina NovaSeq using 2 x 150 bp paired-end reads. In the authors' own workflow: With migec v1.2.7, reads were demultiplexed and then collapsed into UMI-guided consensus sequences. Using mixcr v2.1.11, the UMI consensuses were aligned to TRA and TRB V and J templates and assembled into clonotypes. A clonotype was counted as expanded or contracted only when both edgeR and NoisET called the clonotype significant, with the noise models trained on biological replicates. For edgeR calls, the thresholds were a false discovery rate-adjusted p below 0.01 and a log2 fold-change of 1. As an exploratory analysis of dynamics, max-normalized trajectories of the 1000 most abundant clonotypes were examined by PCA with hierarchical clustering. The CD4 or CD8 phenotype of responding clones was assigned using the separately sequenced CD4+ and CD8+ repertoires. TCRdb reprocessing: public reads trimmed at Q25 with fastp, clones called with MiXCR, in-frame beta chains kept. CDR3 protein sequences are deduplicated, and each keeps its most common genes and DNA. These V and J calls rely on TCRdb rather than the paper's analysis. The sample records about 200,000 distinct CDR3 sequences, around 9.5% of which are singletons. 3.5% to 4% of the sample is in the top ten clones.

The record originates from a study of T-cell memory formation after mild COVID-19 (dated by TCRdb to about 2021). Study-wide context: TCR sequence clusters from the two donors were largely donor specific. T-cell clones expanding and contracting after mild COVID-19 in a couple of donors were tracked by longitudinal TCRalpha and TCRbeta repertoire sequencing. The cohort comprised two young, previously healthy adult volunteers, one female and one male.

V is cut by 4 bases and J by 7 bases, and the space between the germline ends is 14 bases. Per the germline V gene, SGHRS is the CDR1 and YFSETQ is the CDR2. Counted from cysteine to phenylalanine, this CDR3 has 14 amino acids. Only the CDR3 DNA stays, 42 bases, in frame from base 1. The full study reports these points: Some responding clones were detected in pre-infection memory, which suggested that pre-existing cross-reactive memory T cells had joined the SARS-CoV-2 response. Clones contracting from day 15 to 85 had balanced CD4/CD8 phenotypes, while a second wave expanding from day 15 to 37 was biased towards CD4+. The study covered only a couple of mild cases, and larger cohorts including severe cases with pre-infection samples were considered necessary. Contracting CD4+ clones were found mainly in CM and EM memory subsets, while CD8+ clones were enriched in EMRA. SARS-CoV-2 specificity of the second-wave clones peaking on day 37 was not confirmed.

PBMCs were isolated by Ficoll-Paque density gradient centrifugation. This receptor was identified in a man between 18 and 29 years old who had mild COVID-19 (a few samples of this study predate the infection). The sample titles of this study are shuffled in the database, so cell type and time point are left out; the donor was told from shared clones. The chain employs TRBV5-1 and TRBJ1-4; the D region possibly corresponds to TRBD1 (6 bases align). The sample taken for sequencing was PBMCs or a T cell subset sorted from them (not recorded which). The CDR3: CASSPDEGGEKLFF. The sequence in DNA is TGCGCCAGCAGCCCCGATGAGGGGGGTGAAAAACTGTTTTTT.